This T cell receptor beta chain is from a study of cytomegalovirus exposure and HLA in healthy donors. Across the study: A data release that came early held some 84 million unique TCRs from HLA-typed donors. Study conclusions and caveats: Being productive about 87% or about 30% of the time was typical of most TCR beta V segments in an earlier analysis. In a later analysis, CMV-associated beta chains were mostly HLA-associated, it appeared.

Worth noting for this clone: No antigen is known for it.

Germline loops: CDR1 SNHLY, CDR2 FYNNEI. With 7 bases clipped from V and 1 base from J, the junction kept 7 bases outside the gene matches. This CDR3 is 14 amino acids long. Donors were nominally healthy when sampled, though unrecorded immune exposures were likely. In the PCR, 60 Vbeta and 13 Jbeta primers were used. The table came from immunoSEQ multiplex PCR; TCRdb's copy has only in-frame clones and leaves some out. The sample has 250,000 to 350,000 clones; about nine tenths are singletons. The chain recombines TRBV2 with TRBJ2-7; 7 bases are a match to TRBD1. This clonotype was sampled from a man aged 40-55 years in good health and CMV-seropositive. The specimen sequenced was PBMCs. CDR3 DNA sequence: TGTGCCAGCAATATGGGACAGTCTTCCTACGAGCAGTACTTC. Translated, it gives CASNMGQSSYEQYF.